What follows is one TCR beta chain and its context. Its antigen is not identified. V was pared by 8 bases and J by 3 bases, with 14 bases between. Germline V lookup: CDR1 SQVTM, CDR2 ANQGSEA. The CDR3 is 12 amino acids. This sample is drawn from a study of cytomegalovirus exposure and HLA in healthy donors. Study-wide findings and caveats: It was reported that TCR beta sequences correctly inferred the HLA-A and HLA-B alleles for most subjects. Most of the TCR beta V segments (in an earlier analysis) were productive either about 87% or about 30% of the time. Another analysis was done later, and it associated roughly 15,000 TCR beta sequences with HLA alleles at 0.05 false discovery rate. Some V segments (TRBV6-2 and TRBV6-3 among them) were excluded as indistinguishable.

Both 60 Vbeta primers and 13 Jbeta primers went into the PCR. The assay was immunoSEQ multiplex PCR, and TCRdb's table has in-frame clones only and misses some. The sample table sets out about 58,000 clones. The chain combines TRBV29-1 with TRBJ2-7; D gene unclear. The sample consisted of PBMCs. The receptor was isolated from a woman aged 18-30 years in good health and CMV-seronegative. The CDR3 nucleotides are TGCAGCTCCCCTCTAACGGGCTACGAGCAGTACTTC. Residues: CSSPLTGYEQYF.